This entry concerns a single TCR delta chain. This CDR3 comprises 19 residues. In germline, CDR1 is GEAIGNYY, CDR2 EKD. Trimming took 0 bases from V and 3 from J; bases not matched to a gene: 8. TCRdb reran clone calling via CATT on the reads. The repertoire holds roughly 6,100 delta-chain clones, about 2.7% seen once, with 15% to 17% in the top ten. The data derive from a study of gamma-delta chains in newborns, infants, children. The source of this sequence is a child who was a newborn, infant or young child, either healthy, febrile or measles-vaccinated (not recorded which). Sequencing was performed on blood. The chain employs TRDV2 and TRDJ3; TRDD3 matches at 9 bases. The CDR3 DNA reads TGTGCCTGTGACACCGTGGTGGGGGATAAAGGCTGGGACACCCGACAGATGTTTTTC. Translation gives CACDTVVGDKGWDTRQMFF.